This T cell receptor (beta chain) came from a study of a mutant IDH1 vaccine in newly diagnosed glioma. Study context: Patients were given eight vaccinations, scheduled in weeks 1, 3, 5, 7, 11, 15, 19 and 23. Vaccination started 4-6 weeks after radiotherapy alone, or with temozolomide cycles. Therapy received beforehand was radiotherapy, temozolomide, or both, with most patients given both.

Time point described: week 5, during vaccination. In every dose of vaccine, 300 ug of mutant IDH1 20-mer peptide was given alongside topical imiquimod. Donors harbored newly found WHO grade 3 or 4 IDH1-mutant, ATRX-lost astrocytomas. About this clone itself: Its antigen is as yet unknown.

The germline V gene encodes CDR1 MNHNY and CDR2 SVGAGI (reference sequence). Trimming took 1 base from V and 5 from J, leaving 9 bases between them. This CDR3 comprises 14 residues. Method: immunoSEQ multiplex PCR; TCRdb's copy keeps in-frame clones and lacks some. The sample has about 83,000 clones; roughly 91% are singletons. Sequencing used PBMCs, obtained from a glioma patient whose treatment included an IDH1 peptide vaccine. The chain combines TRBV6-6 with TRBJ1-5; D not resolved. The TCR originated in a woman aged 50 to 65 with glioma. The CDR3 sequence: CASSYLGLDQPQHF. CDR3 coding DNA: TGTGCCAGCAGTTACTTGGGGTTGGATCAGCCCCAGCATTTT.